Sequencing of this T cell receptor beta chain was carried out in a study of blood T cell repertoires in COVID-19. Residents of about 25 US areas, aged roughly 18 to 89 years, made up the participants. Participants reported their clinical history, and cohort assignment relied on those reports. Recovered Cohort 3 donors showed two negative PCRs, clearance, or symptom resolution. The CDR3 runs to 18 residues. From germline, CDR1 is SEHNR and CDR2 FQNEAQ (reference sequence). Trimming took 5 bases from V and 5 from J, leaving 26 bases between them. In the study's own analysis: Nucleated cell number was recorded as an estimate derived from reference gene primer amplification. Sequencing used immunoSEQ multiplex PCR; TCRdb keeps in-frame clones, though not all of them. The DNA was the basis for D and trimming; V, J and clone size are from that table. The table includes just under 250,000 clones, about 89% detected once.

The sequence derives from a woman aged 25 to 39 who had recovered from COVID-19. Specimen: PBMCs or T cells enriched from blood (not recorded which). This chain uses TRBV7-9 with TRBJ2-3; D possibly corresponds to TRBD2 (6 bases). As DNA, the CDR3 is TGTGCCAGCAGCCCCCGGATCGGAGCGGGCCGTGATATAGATACGCAGTATTTT. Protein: CASSPRIGAGRDIDTQYF.